This T cell receptor beta chain comes out of a study of blood T cell repertoires in COVID-19. CDR1 and CDR2 (germline): SGHRS, YFSETQ. V lost 0 bases and J 8 bases, leaving 7 bases between the germline ends. CDR3 length: 12 residues. Measured with immunoSEQ multiplex PCR; TCRdb has only the in-frame clones, and not every one. The sample yields around 130,000 clones, 86% seen once. This sequence was found in a woman in her 50s who had recovered from COVID-19. The source material was peripheral blood. This chain links TRBV5-1 with TRBJ2-3; D ambiguous. The CDR3 region is CASSLDEATQYF. The DNA for the CDR3 is TGCGCCAGCAGCTTGGACGAGGCTACGCAGTATTTT.